The rows below give T cell receptor beta chains drawn from one sample of a study of blood T cell repertoires in COVID-19. Here immunoSEQ multiplex PCR was the method, and the copy in TCRdb shows in-frame clones only, minus some. The sample lists 120,000 or so clones; about four fifths were seen once. Sample: peripheral blood. Source of these receptors: a woman aged 50 to 60 with acute or convalescent COVID-19. CDR3s include the opening cysteine and the closing phenylalanine or tryptophan. The D gene is left open where the match is weak. For some rows the clone size is stated as once, few or many, or as a class when expanded; others skip it.

once	TRBD2	TRBV6-4	TRBJ2-6	CASSDYWLAGGPPGANVLTF	TGTGCCAGCAGTGACTACTGGCTAGCGGGGGGGCCTCCTGGGGCCAACGTCCTGACTTTC
-	-	TRBV27	TRBJ1-1	CASSSNLGGGTEAFF	TGTGCCAGCAGTTCCAACCTCGGGGGAGGCACTGAAGCTTTCTTT
-	-	TRBV27	TRBJ2-2	CASSLIPGWTNTGELFF	TGTGCCAGCAGTTTAATCCCGGGATGGACGAACACCGGGGAGCTGTTTTTT
-	-	TRBV11-2	TRBJ2-1	CASSSGLAGGSRQFF	TGTGCCAGCAGCTCCGGACTAGCAGGGGGTTCACGGCAGTTCTTC
-	TRBD1	TRBV5-1	TRBJ2-1	CASSIRPQGVQGYEQFF	TGCGCCAGCAGCATCCGGCCCCAGGGGGTACAAGGTTATGAGCAGTTCTTC
-	-	TRBV10-3	TRBJ1-1	CAIREATGAGARSTEAFF	TGTGCCATCAGGGAGGCCACGGGAGCGGGGGCGCGGAGCACTGAAGCTTTCTTT
-	TRBD2	TRBV5-4	TRBJ2-2	CASSLLGGSTGELFF	TGTGCCAGCAGCTTGTTGGGGGGGTCCACCGGGGAGCTGTTTTTT
-	TRBD1	TRBV6-6	TRBJ2-1	CASSKGQGQTYNEQFF	TGTGCCAGCAGTAAGGGACAGGGCCAAACCTACAATGAGCAGTTCTTC
-	-	TRBV4-1	TRBJ2-2	CASSQDGAAVGELFF	TGCGCCAGCAGCCAAGATGGGGCAGCCGTCGGGGAGCTGTTTTTT
-	TRBD2	TRBV6-5	TRBJ2-2	CASRGAGTNTGELFF	TGTGCCAGCAGGGGAGCGGGGACGAACACCGGGGAGCTGTTTTTT
-	-	TRBV20-1	TRBJ2-4	CSARQGSIQYF	TGCAGTGCTAGACAGGGAAGCATTCAGTACTTC
once	-	TRBV12-1	TRBJ1-2	CASSFPKRGYTF	TGTGCCAGCAGCTTCCCGAAGAGGGGCTACACCTTC
-	TRBD1	TRBV19	TRBJ1-2	CASTATGGKYGYTF	TGTGCCAGTACGGCGACAGGGGGAAAATATGGCTACACCTTC
-	-	TRBV27	TRBJ2-1	CASSPTGRGNNEQFF	TGTGCCAGCAGTCCCACAGGGAGAGGGAACAATGAGCAGTTCTTC
-	-	TRBV30	TRBJ2-7	CAWSVSSYEQYF	TGTGCCTGGAGTGTCAGCTCCTACGAGCAGTACTTC
-	-	TRBV30	TRBJ1-6	CAWEGGGGNSPLHF	TGTGCCTGGGAAGGAGGGGGGGGTAATTCACCCCTCCACTTT
-	-	TRBV2	TRBJ1-6	CASSEADNSPLHF	TGTGCCAGCAGTGAGGCCGATAATTCACCCCTCCACTTT
-	TRBD1	TRBV6-5	TRBJ2-3	CASSRRQGIADTQYF	TGTGCCAGCAGTAGACGACAGGGTATCGCAGATACGCAGTATTTT
once	-	TRBV2	TRBJ2-3	CAGLNRVADTQYF	TGTGCCGGGCTTAACAGGGTCGCGGATACGCAGTATTTT
-	-	TRBV6-5	TRBJ2-7	CASLGRPYEQYF	TGTGCCAGCTTGGGCAGACCCTACGAGCAGTACTTC
-	-	TRBV12-5	TRBJ1-5	CASGLGTDHQYNQPQHF	TGTGCTAGTGGTTTGGGGACAGACCATCAATACAATCAGCCCCAGCATTTT
-	TRBD1	TRBV5-4	TRBJ2-7	CASSPGTVPYEQYF	TGTGCCAGCAGTCCCGGGACAGTCCCCTACGAGCAGTACTTC
-	-	TRBV7-9	TRBJ2-3	CASSLVSDTQYF	TGTGCCAGCAGCTTAGTATCAGATACGCAGTATTTT
-	TRBD2	TRBV7-2	TRBJ2-3	CASSWLAGGSDTQYF	TGTGCCAGCAGCTGGCTAGCGGGGGGTTCAGATACGCAGTATTTT
-	-	TRBV9	TRBJ1-3	CASSQRGGAEAGKAGNTIYF	TGTGCCAGCAGCCAGAGAGGGGGGGCGGAGGCAGGCAAGGCTGGAAACACCATATATTTT